One sample yielded the 13 T cell receptor beta chains listed below, sequenced in a study of CD8 T cells in Susac syndrome. Random-hexamer reverse transcription was applied to about 0.5 to 1 ug RNA. TCRdb reanalysed the immunoSEQ multiplex PCR reads using MiXCR and keeps one entry per CDR3 protein. This table holds roughly 150,000 distinct CDR3 sequences, around 95% found once. What was sequenced was CD8+ T cells from PBMCs. The source of these receptors is a human donor with multiple sclerosis.

This chain connects TRBV29-1 to TRBJ1-2, with 9 nucleotides matching TRBD1. Looked up from germline, CDR1 is SQVTM and CDR2 is ANQGSEA. The CDR3 totals 13 residues. The junction had 6 bases not matched to a gene; V was cut back by 6 bases and J by 4 bases. The CDR3 here is CSVSTGGVYGYTF. The CDR3, as DNA: TGCAGCGTCTCGACAGGGGGAGTCTATGGCTACACCTTC. The full variable domain, rest sourced from reference TRBV29-1 and TRBJ1-2, is SAVISQKPSRDICQRGTSLTIQCQVDSQVTMMFWYRQQPGQSLTLIATANQGSEATYESGFVIDKFPISRPNLTFSTLTVSNMSPEDSSIYLCSVSTGGVYGYTFGSGTRLTVV.

The chain uses TRBV5-4 and TRBJ2-7; D is unclear. The CDR3 runs to 16 residues. Germline CDR1 reads SGHNT; CDR2 reads YYREEE (reference sequence). The V and J ends lost 0 bases and 5 bases respectively, with 18 bases between them. The CDR3 is CASSLGADQPPHEQYF. The CDR3 bases are TGTGCCAGCAGCTTGGGGGCCGATCAGCCCCCCCACGAGCAGTACTTC.

The CDR3 nucleotides read TGTGCCAGCAGCCCGGGGGCCGACAATGAGCAGTTCTTC. Its protein product is CASSPGADNEQFF. The rearrangement links TRBV9 to TRBJ2-1; perhaps D is TRBD1 or TRBD2 (6 bases each). Germline CDR1 is SGDLS and CDR2 is YYNGEE. Trimming shortened V by 4 bases and J by 5 bases, and 10 bases separated the two germline ends. CDR3 length: 13 residues.

The chain employs TRBV5-6 and TRBJ2-4, with 10 bases fitting TRBD1. This CDR3 region has 19 residues. Unmatched junction bases numbered 9, after V lost 0 bases and J lost 0 bases. Germline-derived CDR1 and CDR2 are SGHDT and YYEEEE. CDR3 DNA sequence: TGTGCCAGCAGCTTGGGTGTGGGGACAGGGGCTTTAGCCAAAAACATTCAGTACTTC. It yields the protein CASSLGVGTGALAKNIQYF.

This rearrangement joins TRBV7-9 to TRBJ2-7; either TRBD1 or TRBD2 may fit D (5 bases each). Trimming shortened V by 1 base and J by 3 bases, and 13 bases separated the two germline ends. CDR1 is SEHNR and CDR2 is FQNEAQ in the germline V gene (reference sequence). This CDR3 is 15 amino acids long. CDR3 protein: CASSLGDGVGYEQYF. Here the CDR3 DNA reads TGTGCCAGCAGCTTAGGGGACGGGGTGGGCTACGAGCAGTACTTC.

The rearrangement joins TRBV6-5 to TRBJ1-1, with D unclear. Between the trimmed V and J ends, which lost 6 bases and 5 bases, there was a span of 13 bases. The CDR3 has 13 amino acids. Looked up from germline, CDR1 is MNHEY and CDR2 is SVGAGI. The CDR3 region is CASSKGGVTEAFF. The CDR3 DNA reads as TGTGCCAGCAGCAAGGGCGGGGTGACTGAAGCTTTCTTT.

The chain carries TRBV29-1 and TRBJ2-1; the match to TRBD2 covers 8 bases. The CDR3 spans 15 residues. From germline, CDR1 is SQVTM and CDR2 ANQGSEA. V lost 6 bases and J lost 4; bases outside the gene matches: 11. In DNA, the CDR3 is TGCAGCGTCCCCTTTTCGGGGGGGTTTTACAATGAGCAGTTCTTC. Its protein is CSVPFSGGFYNEQFF.

The rearrangement joins TRBV29-1 to TRBJ1-3, with a possible D match to TRBD1 (5 bases). Germline V gives CDR1 SQVTM, CDR2 ANQGSEA. There are 11 residues in the CDR3. V was trimmed by 7 bases and J by 4 bases, leaving 8 bases between them. The CDR3 spells CSGNRGNTIYF. CDR3 coding DNA: TGCAGCGGTAACAGGGGAAACACCATATATTTT.

The CDR3 coding sequence is TGCGCCAGCAGCCAAGTTCCAGCGGGGGACTACGAGCAGTACTTC. This encodes CASSQVPAGDYEQYF. This rearrangement joins TRBV4-1 to TRBJ2-7; TRBD2 aligns across 8 bases. The germline CDR1 and CDR2 sequences are MGHRA and YSYEKL. CDR3 length: 15 amino acids. V gave up 1 base and J gave up 3 bases; unmatched junction bases: 5.

The rearrangement links TRBV30 to TRBJ1-1, with D possibly TRBD1 on 5 matching bases. CDR1 GTSNPN and CDR2 SVGIG come from the germline V gene (reference sequence). This CDR3 contains 13 residues. Trimming took 6 bases from V and 0 from J, leaving 11 bases between them. CDR3 protein: CACLDSMNTEAFF. The CDR3 region has the DNA TGTGCCTGCCTCGACAGCATGAACACTGAAGCTTTCTTT.

This clonotype was seen once. The chain combines TRBV27 with TRBJ1-1, with a tentative D call TRBD1 (5 bases). V lost 6 bases and J lost 3, with 11 bases in between. The CDR3 length is 13 residues. Germline V gene data show CDR1 as MNHEY and CDR2 as SMNVEV (reference sequence). The CDR3: CASRPQADTEAFF. The CDR3, as DNA: TGTGCCAGCAGACCACAGGCTGACACTGAAGCTTTCTTT.

CDR3 in amino acids: CAQQGKVYEQYV. For the CDR3, the DNA is TGTGCCCAACAGGGTAAGGTCTACGAGCAGTACGTC. The genes are TRBV27 and TRBJ2-7; D possibly corresponds to TRBD1 (6 bases). V was trimmed by 11 bases and J by 3 bases, leaving 14 bases between them. Germline CDR1 and CDR2: MNHEY and SMNVEV (reference sequence). This CDR3 has 12 residues.

The chain uses TRBV25-1 and TRBJ1-2, with no clear D. This CDR3 is 11 amino acids long. Germline V gene data show CDR1 as MGHDK and CDR2 as SYGVNS. V was trimmed by 10 bases and J by 3 bases, leaving 9 bases between them. In DNA form, the CDR3 reads TGTGCCACGGAATCGGACTATGGCTACACCTTC. As protein: CATESDYGYTF.